This passage covers 11 T cell receptor beta chains from one sample sequenced in a study of blood T cell repertoires in COVID-19. The protocol was immunoSEQ multiplex PCR, while the TCRdb copy is restricted to in-frame clones and leaves out a portion. The table has 90,000 to 110,000 clones, 75% to 90% seen once; the top ten hold roughly 6.5%. Source material: peripheral blood. The receptors here all came from a woman between 45 and 65 years old with acute or convalescent COVID-19.

The gene calls are TRBV18 and TRBJ1-1; D possibly corresponds to TRBD1 (6 bases). The CDR3 contains 16 residues. The germline V gene has CDR1 KGHSH and CDR2 LQKENI. Trimming stripped 3 bases from V and 1 base from J, with 15 bases between. This chain's CDR3 is CASSPRQGTPNTEAFF. The DNA of the CDR3 is TGTGCCAGCTCACCCAGGCAGGGGACACCGAACACTGAAGCTTTCTTT. The complete variable domain, with remaining parts taken from reference TRBV18 and TRBJ1-1, reads NAGVMQNPRHLVRRRGQEARLRCSPMKGHSHVYWYRQLPEEGLKFMVYLQKENIIDESGMPKERFSAEFPKEGPSILRIQQVVRGDSAAYFCASSPRQGTPNTEAFFGQGTRLTVV.

This rearrangement joins TRBV3-1 (or the pseudogene TRBV3-2) to TRBJ1-6, with TRBD1 identical over 7 bases. The germline gives CDR1 LGHDT, CDR2 YNNKEL (reference sequence). The V gene end was trimmed by 4 bases and the J gene end by 5 bases; junction bases not matched to a gene: 2. The CDR3 loop spans 14 amino acids. In DNA, the CDR3 is TGTGCCAGCAGCCCCGGGACAGATAATTCACCCCTCCACTTT. This sequence encodes CASSPGTDNSPLHF.

This chain connects TRBV7-2 to TRBJ1-2, with D possibly TRBD1 on 6 matching bases. Germline lookup yields CDR1 SGHTA and CDR2 FQGNSA. This CDR3 contains 14 residues. Trimming left V 2 bases short and J 0 bases short, with 7 bases between. The CDR3 loop reads CASSLRTANYGYTF. CDR3 bases: TGTGCCAGCAGCTTACGGACAGCTAACTATGGCTACACCTTC.

The sample holds one count of this clone. V is TRBV5-4 and J is TRBJ2-3; D is unresolved. V was trimmed by 1 base and J by 6 bases, leaving 9 bases between them. The CDR3 runs 13 residues. CDR1 is SGHNT and CDR2 is YYREEE in the germline V gene (reference sequence). The CDR3 reads CASSLPQSDTQYF. CDR3 coding DNA: TGTGCCAGCAGCTTGCCACAGTCCGATACGCAGTATTTT.

The chain combines TRBV10-3 with TRBJ1-2, with a weak D call TRBD1 (6 bases). Looked up from germline, CDR1 is ENHRY and CDR2 is SYGVKD. V was clipped by 6 bases and J by 13 bases, with 15 bases between them. CDR3 length: 11 amino acids. In DNA form, the CDR3 reads TGTGCCATCAGCGAAAACAGGGCTTTCACCTTC. Amino acids: CAISENRAFTF.

The chain joins TRBV10-1 to TRBJ2-7; D may be TRBD2 (6 bases). The CDR3 loop spans 15 amino acids. V was clipped by 10 bases and J by 3 bases, with 22 bases between them. The V gene's germline CDR1 is WNHNN and CDR2 SYGVQD (reference sequence). In DNA form, the CDR3 reads TGCGCCACGGGGTTACCGGGGAGGACCTGCTACGAGCAGTACTTC. Its translation: CATGLPGRTCYEQYF.

This chain joins TRBV6-5 and TRBJ1-1; D uncertain. The germline V gene has CDR1 MNHEY and CDR2 SVGAGI. This CDR3 is 13 amino acids long. V lost 6 bases and J lost 5, with 13 bases in between. This CDR3 is CASRSQVVTEAFF. The CDR3, as DNA: TGTGCCAGCAGGTCTCAGGTAGTAACTGAAGCTTTCTTT.

This clone was seen once. The J gene is TRBJ1-1, the V gene TRBV4-2, with 7 nucleotides matching TRBD1. Germline V gene data show CDR1 as LGHNA and CDR2 as YNFKEQ. Losses at the gene ends were 1 base for V and 4 bases for J; bases not matched to a gene: 12. CDR3 length: 17 residues. The CDR3 reads CASSQAIVGGWGTEAFF. As DNA, the CDR3 is TGTGCCAGCAGCCAAGCCATAGTAGGGGGCTGGGGCACTGAAGCTTTCTTT.

This clone showed up just once. The V call is TRBV19, the J call TRBJ1-3; D is possibly TRBD1 (6 bases). Germline assignment: CDR1 LNHDA and CDR2 SQIVND (reference sequence). The CDR3 contains 16 residues. V dropped 4 bases and J dropped 0 bases, with 13 bases sitting between them. The CDR3 reads CASSSDRIYSGNTIYF. The CDR3 bases are TGTGCCAGTAGTAGTGACAGGATTTACTCTGGAAACACCATATATTTT.

This clone was picked up a small number of times. The chain recombines TRBV18 with TRBJ1-4, with 9 bases matching TRBD1. Germline V gene data show CDR1 as KGHSH and CDR2 as LQKENI. The V and J ends lost 1 base and 7 bases, in that order; junction bases with no gene match: 4. The CDR3 totals 15 residues. In DNA, the CDR3 is TGTGCCAGCTCACCACGGACAGGGGCGAGTGAAAAACTGTTTTTT. Its translation is CASSPRTGASEKLFF.

This chain connects TRBV6-6 to TRBJ2-3, with D tentatively TRBD2 (5 bases). The CDR3 is made up of 14 amino acids. Trimming pared 8 bases from V and 2 bases from J, leaving 14 bases between. Germline V lookup: CDR1 MNHNY, CDR2 SVGAGI (reference sequence). The CDR3 here is CASGSSSATDTQYF. CDR3 coding DNA: TGTGCCAGCGGTTCTAGCAGCGCCACAGATACGCAGTATTTT.